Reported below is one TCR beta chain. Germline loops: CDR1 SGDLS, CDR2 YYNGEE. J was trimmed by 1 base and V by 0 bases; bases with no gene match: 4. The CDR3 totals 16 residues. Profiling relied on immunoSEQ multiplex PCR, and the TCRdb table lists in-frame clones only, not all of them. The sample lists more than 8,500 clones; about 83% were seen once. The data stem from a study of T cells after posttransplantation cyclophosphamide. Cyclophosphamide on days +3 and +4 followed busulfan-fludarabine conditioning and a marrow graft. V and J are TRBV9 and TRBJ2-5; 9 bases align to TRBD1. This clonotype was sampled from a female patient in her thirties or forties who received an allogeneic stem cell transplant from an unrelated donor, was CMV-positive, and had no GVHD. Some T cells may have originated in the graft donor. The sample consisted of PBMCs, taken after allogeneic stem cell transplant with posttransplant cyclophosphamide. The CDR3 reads CASSVAGTGSQETQYF. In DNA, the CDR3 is TGTGCCAGCAGCGTAGCCGGGACAGGGTCCCAAGAGACCCAGTACTTC.